This T cell receptor (beta chain) derives from a study of cytomegalovirus exposure and HLA in healthy donors. Study outcomes and limitations: Presence/absence results assume similar sequencing depth per donor, which may not hold. The sole available immune exposure information was CMV serostatus. Later analysis found that TCR beta chains associated with HLA were more clonally expanded than other, equally common chains.

Germline V gene data show CDR1 as SGHNT and CDR2 as YYREEE (reference sequence). The V segment lost 1 base and the J segment 5 bases; nucleotides outside the gene matches: 5. The CDR3 is 14 residues long. With regard to this clone: Its antigen is not known.

This PCR relied on a set of 60 Vbeta primers and 13 Jbeta primers. The table came from immunoSEQ multiplex PCR; TCRdb's copy has only in-frame clones and leaves some out. The table has 35,000 to 55,000 clones, roughly 77% seen once. This clonotype was obtained from a man aged 25-45 years in good health and CMV-seronegative. The rearrangement joins TRBV5-4 to TRBJ2-5; 7 bases line up with TRBD2. The sample consisted of PBMCs. In nucleotides, the CDR3 is TGTGCCAGCAGCTTGTCCGGCGGGAGCGAGACCCAGTACTTC. It codes for CASSLSGGSETQYF.